The entry below gives a single T cell receptor (beta chain) sequence along with its context. This clonotype showed up many times. No antigen is known for it. No per-base quality is available; no much larger clone lies one base away. Donors were roughly 40 systemically healthy Caucasian individuals from Russia aged about 6 to 100 years. Around 10 milliliters of peripheral blood were drawn from each donor into EDTA-treated Vacutainer tubes. Ficoll-Paque density-gradient centrifugation was used to isolate PBMCs, with at least 6.5 million per sample. Trizol reagent was used to extract total RNA from the PBMCs, yielding at least 5 micrograms per sample. The percentages of naive CD45RAhigh/CD27high T cells were determined by flow cytometry on a PBMC aliquot from every donor. The sample belongs to a study of blood T cells in healthy people across ages (dated by TCRdb to between 2014 and 2017). In terms of the full investigation: Template switching captured roughly one uniquely barcoded TCR beta cDNA molecule per two T cells in model experiments. The study measured age-related changes in TCR beta repertoire diversity using deep sequencing normalized with unique cDNA molecular identifiers. The donors were split into four age groups: young (average roughly 15 years), middle-aged (around 40), aged (over 55) and long-lived (82). Donors of different ages were randomly distributed across sequencing lanes to avoid experimental bias. For two donors (one aged 18 to 29 and one aged 80 or older), the study analyzed two additional independent replicas of 1 million unique cDNA reads from the same blood draw.

The method behind the library was 5' RACE. TCRdb lists the instrument as Illumina HiSeq 2500. A second PCR of roughly 7 to 12 cycles was run with a J-beta primer mix and a sample-barcoded 5' primer. A unique molecular identifier was introduced onto each TCR beta cDNA molecule by a template-switch 5' adaptor carrying 12 random nucleotides. Each sample yielded at least 2.5 million CDR3-containing paired-end reads. First-strand cDNA was synthesized from all RNA with the Mint cDNA synthesis kit, primed by a TRBC-specific oligonucleotide. All cDNA was treated with uracil-DNA glycosylase and then went through a first 18-cycle PCR with the universal primers M1SS and BC2_uni_R. As for the original processing: For normalization, 1 million high-quality reads, each with a distinct molecular identifier, were randomly selected from each sample. Reads sharing molecular identifiers were discarded rather than binned into consensus sequences. MiTCR, set to a Q25 quality threshold and the strictest error-elimination algorithm, was used for CDR3 identification, clonotype clustering and error correction. A nonparametric unseen species model using Euler transformation provided a lower-bound estimate of total TCR beta diversity. TCRdb reworked the public reads: Q25 trimming with fastp, MiXCR clone assembly, productive beta chains retained. Rows are combined by CDR3 protein, so each entry shows the most common genes and DNA. The V and J calls reflect TCRdb's pipeline rather than the authors' work. In all, the sample holds about 780,000 distinct CDR3 sequences, and about 46% of those were seen once. About a sixth of the sample belongs to the ten largest clones.

Study-level results and caveats: Because the CMV infection status of the donors was unknown, age-related changes in expanded clonotypes may potentially have been confounded. Conclusive comparison of naive and antigen-experienced compartments was prevented by the profiling of bulk unsorted PBMCs. Estimates of total diversity based on one million sequenced T cells were regarded as lower bounds and as underestimates. The percentage of naive T cells measured by flow cytometry correlated strongly with observed TCR beta diversity. As age increased, observed TCR beta diversity per million T cells dropped in a roughly linear way, and a significant reduction was already evident by age around 41. Compared with the aged group, more naive CD4+ T cells, fewer expanded clones and increased TCR diversity were shown by the long-lived group, suggesting age selection.

This receptor was obtained from a man older than 75 in good health. The sequenced sample consisted of blood.

The CDR3 has the sequence CASGIGGAGGDTQYF. The base sequence is TGTGCCAGCGGCATAGGCGGAGCCGGAGGGGATACGCAGTATTTT. The chain uses TRBV9 and TRBJ2-3; 6 matching bases give a weak D call of TRBD2. The germline V gene supplies CDR1 SGDLS and CDR2 YYNGEE. There are 15 amino acids in the CDR3, from cysteine to phenylalanine inclusive. The retained sequence is limited to the CDR3, 45 bases, with the frame set at the first base. V sheds 7 bases and J sheds 6 bases, leaving 21 bases between their ends.